This TCR beta chain was sequenced during a study of cytomegalovirus exposure and HLA in healthy donors. Sequencing was performed with immunoSEQ multiplex PCR; in TCRdb, only in-frame clones are kept and a portion is missing. The data show about 56,000 clones, approximately 92% seen once. The CDR3 runs 15 residues. Germline-derived CDR1 and CDR2 are SEHNR and FQNEAQ (reference sequence). Trimming cost V 0 bases and J 8 bases; bases outside gene matches: 6. In the case of this clone: Its antigen is not identified.

General observations from the study: The authors enumerated roughly 180 TCR beta chains as linked to cytomegalovirus. That first-cohort TCR clusters tended to co-occur in the roughly 130 validation repertoires was found in a later analysis.

The sample comprised PBMCs. The sequence was collected from a woman younger than 35 in good health and CMV-seronegative. The gene calls are TRBV7-9 and TRBJ2-1, with TRBD2 identical over 8 bases. DNA for the CDR3: TGTGCCAGCAGCTTAGCGCGTTACGGGAGGGATGAGCAGTTCTTC. This gives the protein CASSLARYGRDEQFF.